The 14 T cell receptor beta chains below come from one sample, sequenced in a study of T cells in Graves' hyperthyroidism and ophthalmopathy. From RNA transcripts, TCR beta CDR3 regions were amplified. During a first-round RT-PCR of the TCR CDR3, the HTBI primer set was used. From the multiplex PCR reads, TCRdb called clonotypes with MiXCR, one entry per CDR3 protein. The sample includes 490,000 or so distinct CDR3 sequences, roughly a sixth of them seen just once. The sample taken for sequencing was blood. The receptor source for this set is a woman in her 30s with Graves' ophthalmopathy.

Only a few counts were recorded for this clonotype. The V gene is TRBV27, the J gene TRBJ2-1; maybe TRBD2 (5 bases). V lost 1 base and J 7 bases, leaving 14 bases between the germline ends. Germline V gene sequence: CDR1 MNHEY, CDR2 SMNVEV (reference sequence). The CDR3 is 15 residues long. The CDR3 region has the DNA TGTGCCAGCAGTTTATGGGCGGGCAGGATAAATGAGCAGTTCTTC. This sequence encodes CASSLWAGRINEQFF.

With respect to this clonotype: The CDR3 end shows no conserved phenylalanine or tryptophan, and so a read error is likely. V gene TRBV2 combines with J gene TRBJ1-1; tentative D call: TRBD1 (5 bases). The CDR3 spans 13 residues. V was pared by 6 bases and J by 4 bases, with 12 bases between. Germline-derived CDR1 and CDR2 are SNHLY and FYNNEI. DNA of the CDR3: TGTGCCAGCAGGGAAAACGGGGGCACTGAAGCTTTCCTT. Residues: CASRENGGTEAFL.

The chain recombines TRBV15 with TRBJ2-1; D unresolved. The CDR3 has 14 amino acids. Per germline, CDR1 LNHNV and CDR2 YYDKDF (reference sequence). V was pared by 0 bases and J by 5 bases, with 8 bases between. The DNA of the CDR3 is TGTGCCACCAGCAGAGATTTGACGAACAATGAGCAGTTCTTC. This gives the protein CATSRDLTNNEQFF.

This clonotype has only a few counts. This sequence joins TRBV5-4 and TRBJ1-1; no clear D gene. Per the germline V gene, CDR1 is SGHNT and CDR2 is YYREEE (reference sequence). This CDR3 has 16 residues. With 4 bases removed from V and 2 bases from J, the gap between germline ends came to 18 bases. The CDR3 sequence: CASSPSLLQGNTEAFF. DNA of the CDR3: TGTGCCAGCAGCCCGTCCCTCTTACAAGGAAACACTGAAGCTTTCTTT.

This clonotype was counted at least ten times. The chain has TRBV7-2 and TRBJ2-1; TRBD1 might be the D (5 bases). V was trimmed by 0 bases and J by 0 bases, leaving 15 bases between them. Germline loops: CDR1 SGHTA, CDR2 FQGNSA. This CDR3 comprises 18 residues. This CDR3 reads CASSLAPPGQSSYNEQFF. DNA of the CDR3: TGTGCCAGCAGCTTAGCGCCCCCAGGGCAGAGCTCCTACAATGAGCAGTTCTTC. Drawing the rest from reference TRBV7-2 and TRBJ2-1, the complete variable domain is GAGVSQSPSNKVTEKGKDVELRCDPISGHTALYWYRQSLGQGLEFLIYFQGNSAPDKSGLPSDRFSAERTGGSVSTLTIQRTQQEDSAVYLCASSLAPPGQSSYNEQFFGPGTRLTVL.

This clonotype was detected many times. The CDR3 DNA sequence: TGTGCCAGCAGCGTAGAAGTATACACTGAAGCTTTCTTT. Translation: CASSVEVYTEAFF. V and J are TRBV9 and TRBJ1-1, with D hard to call. The CDR3 sequence is 13 residues long. Trimming took 0 bases from V and 3 from J, leaving 6 bases between them. From germline, CDR1 is SGDLS and CDR2 YYNGEE.

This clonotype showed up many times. CDR3: CASSLGSTTDTQYF. The CDR3 nucleotides read TGTGCCAGCAGCTTGGGATCCACAACAGATACGCAGTATTTT. The chain uses TRBV5-6 and TRBJ2-3; D remains ambiguous. V lost 0 bases and J 3 bases, leaving 8 bases between the germline ends. From germline, CDR1 is SGHDT and CDR2 YYEEEE. CDR3 size: 14 residues.

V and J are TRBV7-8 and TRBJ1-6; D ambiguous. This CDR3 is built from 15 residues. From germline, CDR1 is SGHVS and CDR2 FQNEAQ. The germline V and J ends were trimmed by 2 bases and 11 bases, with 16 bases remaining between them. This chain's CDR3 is CASSLSGSGRAPLHF. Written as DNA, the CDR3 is TGTGCCAGCAGCTTAAGTGGGTCTGGACGGGCACCCCTCCACTTT.

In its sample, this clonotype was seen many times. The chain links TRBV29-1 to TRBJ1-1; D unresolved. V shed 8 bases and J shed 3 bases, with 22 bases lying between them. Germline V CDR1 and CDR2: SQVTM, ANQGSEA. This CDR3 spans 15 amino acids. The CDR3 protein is CSPRKGIVSHTEAFF. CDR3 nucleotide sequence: TGCAGCCCCAGAAAGGGAATAGTTTCGCACACTGAAGCTTTCTTT.

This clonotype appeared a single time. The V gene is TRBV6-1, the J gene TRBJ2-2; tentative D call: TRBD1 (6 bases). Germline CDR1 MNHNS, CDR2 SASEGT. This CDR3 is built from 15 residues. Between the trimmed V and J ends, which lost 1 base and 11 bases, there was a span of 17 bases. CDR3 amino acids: CASSEGGTRGVELFF. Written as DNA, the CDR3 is TGTGCCAGCAGTGAAGGAGGGACAAGGGGCGTTGAGCTGTTTTTT.

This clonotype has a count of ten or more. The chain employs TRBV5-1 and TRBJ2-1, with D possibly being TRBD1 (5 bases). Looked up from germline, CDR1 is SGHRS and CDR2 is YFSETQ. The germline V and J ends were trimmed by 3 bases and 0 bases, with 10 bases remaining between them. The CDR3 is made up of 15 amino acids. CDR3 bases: TGCGCCAGCAGCTATGGACAAAACTCCTACAATGAGCAGTTCTTC. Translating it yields CASSYGQNSYNEQFF.

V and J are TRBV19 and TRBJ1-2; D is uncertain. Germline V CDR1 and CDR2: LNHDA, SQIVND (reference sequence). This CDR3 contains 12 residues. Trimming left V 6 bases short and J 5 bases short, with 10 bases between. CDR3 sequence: CASSQELYGYTF. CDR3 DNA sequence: TGTGCCAGTAGCCAGGAACTGTATGGCTACACCTTC. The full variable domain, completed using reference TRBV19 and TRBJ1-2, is DGGITQSPKYLFRKEGQNVTLSCEQNLNHDAMYWYRQDPGQGLRLIYYSQIVNDFQKGDIAEGYSVSREKKESFPLTVTSAQKNPTAFYLCASSQELYGYTFGSGTRLTVV.

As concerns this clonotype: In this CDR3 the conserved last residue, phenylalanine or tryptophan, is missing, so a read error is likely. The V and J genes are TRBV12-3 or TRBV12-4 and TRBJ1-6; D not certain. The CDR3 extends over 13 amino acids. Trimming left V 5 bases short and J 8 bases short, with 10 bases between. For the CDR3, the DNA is TGTGCCAGCAGTAGCCCAGCATATTCACCCCTCCACCTT. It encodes CASSSPAYSPLHL.

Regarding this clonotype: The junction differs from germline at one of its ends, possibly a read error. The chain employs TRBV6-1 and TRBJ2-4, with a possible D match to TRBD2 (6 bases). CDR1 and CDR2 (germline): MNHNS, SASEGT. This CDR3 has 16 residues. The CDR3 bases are TGTGCCAGCAGGGTCCGGCCGGGAGTTGCCAAAAGCATTCAGTACTTC. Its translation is CASRVRPGVAKSIQYF.